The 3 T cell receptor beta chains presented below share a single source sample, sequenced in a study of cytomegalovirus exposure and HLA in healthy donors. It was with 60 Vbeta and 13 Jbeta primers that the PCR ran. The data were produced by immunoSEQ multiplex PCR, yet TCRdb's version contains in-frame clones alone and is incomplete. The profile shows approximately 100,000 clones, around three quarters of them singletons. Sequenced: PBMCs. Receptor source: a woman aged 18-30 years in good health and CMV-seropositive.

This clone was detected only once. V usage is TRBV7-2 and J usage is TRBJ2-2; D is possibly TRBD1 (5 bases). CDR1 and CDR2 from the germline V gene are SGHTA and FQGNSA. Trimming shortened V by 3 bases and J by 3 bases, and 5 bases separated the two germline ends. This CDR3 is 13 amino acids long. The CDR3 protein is CASSLTDTGELFF. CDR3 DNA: TGTGCCAGCAGCTTGACAGACACCGGGGAGCTGTTTTTT.

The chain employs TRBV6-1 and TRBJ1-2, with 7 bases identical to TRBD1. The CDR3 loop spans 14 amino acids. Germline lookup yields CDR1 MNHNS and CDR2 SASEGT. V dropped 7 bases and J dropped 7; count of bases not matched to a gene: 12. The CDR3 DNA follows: TGTGCCAGCACAAGGGACAGCATTACGGGTGGCTACACCTTC. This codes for CASTRDSITGGYTF.

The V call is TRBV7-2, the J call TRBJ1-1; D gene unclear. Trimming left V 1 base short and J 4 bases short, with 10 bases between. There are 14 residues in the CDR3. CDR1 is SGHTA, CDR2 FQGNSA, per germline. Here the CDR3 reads CASSLGSGRTEAFF. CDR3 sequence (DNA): TGTGCCAGCAGCTTAGGTTCAGGTCGCACTGAAGCTTTCTTT.